This T cell receptor (beta chain) emerged from a study of blood T cell repertoires in COVID-19 (dated by TCRdb to between 2020 and 2021). In the study overall: The collaborator samples originated in the United States, Italy and Spain and spanned the acute and convalescent phases of COVID-19. The material from the prospective study consisted of cDNA or gDNA derived from T cells, B-cell-depleted T cells, or PBMCs. The dataset comprised deeply sampled blood TCRbeta repertoires from subjects exposed to, actively infected with, or recovered from COVID-19. The repertoires were released in a freely available public database meant as a resource for research on the immune response to SARS-CoV-2. The samples were drawn from two sources: the first 160 participants of the ongoing ImmuneRACE study, and 1,200 or so subjects contributed by 6 global collaborators. The sample metadata nearly always contained a de-identified subject ID, COVID-19 status, age in years and sex. Where HLA class I and class II types were available, the types were taken from metadata supplied by the sample provider, not from assay-based typing.

The immunoSEQ Assay, a bias-controlled multiplex PCR, was used to amplify TCRbeta CDR3 regions from genomic DNA. As for the original processing: Within the assay, amplification of reference gene primers was used to estimate how many nucleated cells each sample contained. To quantify the absolute abundance of each unique TCRbeta CDR3 rearrangement, sequence reads were collapsed and filtered. For each sample, productive Simpson clonality was calculated as the square root of Simpson's diversity index over productive rearrangements. TCRdb re-hosts the immuneACCESS table, in-frame sequences only. Its copies lack some clones; in the studies checked, an unresolved V gene accounts for under half of them, and the cause for the rest is not known. Clone size and the V and J calls come from that table; the DNA yielded D and trimming. The sample table records fewer than 450,000 clones; around 91% of these occur just once. The ten most abundant clones make up approximately 0.55% of the sample.

Enrolling through a virtual design, the prospective study's participants ranged in age from roughly 18 to 90 years and lived across more than 20 United States geographic areas. In the prospective study, participants were assigned to cohorts based on the clinical history participants reported in a screening survey and a study questionnaire. ImmuneRACE Cohort 3 recovered participants were defined by two consecutive negative NP/OP PCR tests, healthcare professional clearance, or symptom resolution. In the prospective study, whole blood, serum and a nasopharyngeal or oropharyngeal swab were collected from each participant by mobile phlebotomists. Over a roughly 2-month period, participants in the prospective study had the option of providing additional blood draws and questionnaires. Before DNA extraction, prospective study blood samples were shipped either frozen or at room temperature. Study-level results and caveats: Clinical and demographic metadata were provided uncurated, with the amount varying by source and participant.

As to this clone: This clone's antigen is unknown. No much larger clone is present one base from it, and per-base qualities are unavailable.

The sequence was collected from a man younger than 30 who had recovered from COVID-19. Sequenced input: PBMCs or T cells enriched from blood (not recorded which).

The bases are TGTGCCAGCAGCCAAGTGGAGGACCCTTACAATGAGCAGTTCTTC. Translated, it reads CASSQVEDPYNEQFF. The sequence links TRBV3-1 (or the pseudogene TRBV3-2) to TRBJ2-1; TRBD2 is a weak D gene call, 5 bases matching. V drops 1 base and J drops 4 bases, leaving 11 bases in between. From the cysteine through the phenylalanine, the CDR3 covers 15 amino acids. Only CDR3 DNA remains: 45 bases, in frame from the first base. From the germline V gene (reference sequence), CDR1 is LGHDT and CDR2 is YNNKEL.